What follows are 6 T cell receptor beta chains derived from one specimen sequenced in a study of cytomegalovirus exposure and HLA in healthy donors. The PCR employed 60 Vbeta primers together with 13 Jbeta primers. This table comes from immunoSEQ multiplex PCR, and its TCRdb copy is limited to in-frame clones, with some not included. There are fewer than 200,000 clones in the sample; approximately 78% occur only once, and 0.96% lies in the top ten. Sample: PBMCs. All receptors come from a girl aged 2 to 9 in good health and CMV-seropositive.

CDR3 in amino acids: CAWSGLGETQYF. DNA of the CDR3: TGTGCCTGGAGTGGACTAGGAGAGACCCAGTACTTC. V usage is TRBV30 and J usage is TRBJ2-5; a possible D gene is TRBD2 (6 bases). Germline V CDR1 and CDR2: GTSNPN, SVGIG (reference sequence). The V gene lost 1 base and the J gene lost 4 bases, with 7 bases spanning the gap. This CDR3 has 12 amino acids.

The gene calls are TRBV4-1 and TRBJ2-4, with a weak D call TRBD1 (5 bases). V lost 3 bases, J lost 0 bases, and 15 bases lay in between. Germline-derived CDR1 and CDR2 are MGHRA and YSYEKL. This CDR3 region has 17 residues. The CDR3 coding sequence is TGCGCCAGCAGCCAGGGCCGCGCCAGGGAAGCCAAAAACATTCAGTACTTC. As protein: CASSQGRAREAKNIQYF.

This sequence joins TRBV30 and TRBJ2-3, with TRBD2 identical over 7 bases. Per the germline V gene, CDR1 is GTSNPN and CDR2 is SVGIG (reference sequence). The length of the CDR3 is 14 residues. Written as DNA, the CDR3 is TGTGCGCATGGGAGGGGAGGTCGTAGAGATACGCAGTATTTT. It codes for CAHGRGGRRDTQYF. Using reference TRBV30 and TRBJ2-3 for the parts outside the CDR3, the full variable domain is SQTIHQWPATLVQPVGSPLSLECTVEGTSNPNLYWYRQAAGRGLQLLFYSVGIGQISSEVPQNLSASRPQDRQFILSSKKLLLSDSGFYLCAHGRGGRRDTQYFGPGTRLTVL.

The rearrangement uses TRBV7-9 and TRBJ1-1; 12 bases line up with TRBD1. Germline CDR1 and CDR2: SEHNR and FQNEAQ (reference sequence). CDR3 size: 16 residues. J gave up 8 bases and V 7 bases, and 14 bases lay outside the gene matches. CDR3 sequence (DNA): TGTGCCAGCAACCCACCGGGACAGGGGGCTCCGGGGGAAGCTTTCTTT. Amino acids: CASNPPGQGAPGEAFF.

The gene calls are TRBV5-1 and TRBJ2-3; D not resolved. Germline V gene data show CDR1 as SGHRS and CDR2 as YFSETQ. Trimming removed 3 bases from V and 0 bases from J, with 11 bases in between. This CDR3 has 15 residues. The CDR3 DNA reads as TGCGCCAGCAGCTCTGGGCCAGCTAGCACAGATACGCAGTATTTT. This codes for CASSSGPASTDTQYF.

This clone was seen a handful of times. The V and J genes are TRBV9 and TRBJ2-7; D possibly corresponds to TRBD1 (6 bases). The CDR3 is 14 residues long. The V end was cut by 2 bases, the J end by 5 bases, with 14 bases between. Germline CDR1 SGDLS, CDR2 YYNGEE. This CDR3 reads CASSVPPGVNEQYF. The CDR3 nucleotides read TGTGCCAGCAGCGTTCCTCCAGGGGTAAACGAGCAGTACTTC.